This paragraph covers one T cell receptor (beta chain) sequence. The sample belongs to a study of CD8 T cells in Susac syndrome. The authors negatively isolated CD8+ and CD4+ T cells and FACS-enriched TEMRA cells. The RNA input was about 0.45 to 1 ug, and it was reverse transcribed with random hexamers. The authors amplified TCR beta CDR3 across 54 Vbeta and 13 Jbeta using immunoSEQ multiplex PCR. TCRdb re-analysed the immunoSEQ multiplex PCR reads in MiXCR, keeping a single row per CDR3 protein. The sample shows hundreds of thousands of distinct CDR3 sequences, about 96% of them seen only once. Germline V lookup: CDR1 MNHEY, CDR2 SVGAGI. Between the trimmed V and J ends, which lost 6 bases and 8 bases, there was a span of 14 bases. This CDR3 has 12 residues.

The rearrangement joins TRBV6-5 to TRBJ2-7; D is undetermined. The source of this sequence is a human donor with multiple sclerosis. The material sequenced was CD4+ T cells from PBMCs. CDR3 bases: TGTGCCAGCAGCCCCGGAGTATACAAGCAGTACTTC. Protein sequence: CASSPGVYKQYF.